Shown below are 26 T cell receptor beta chains from a single sample sequenced in a study of T cell repertoires in enteric fever (dated by TCRdb to 2017 to 2018). These reads were obtained on an Illumina MiSeq. TCRdb passed the public sequencing reads through fastp at Q25 and MiXCR, retaining productive beta sequences. Duplicate CDR3 protein sequences are folded into a single record with the most common DNA and genes. This sample gives approximately 1,500 distinct CDR3 sequences in total; about 35% of them show up just once. The ten top clones hold 15% to 20% of the sample. The sequenced sample consisted of CCR7- CD38- CD4+ T cells from PBMCs. These receptors originate from a human donor with Salmonella enteric fever, either typhoid or paratyphoid (not recorded which).

The chain joins TRBV10-1 to TRBJ2-7; 7 bases line up with TRBD1. The CDR3 covers 13 residues. After removal of 6 bases from V and 2 bases from J, the junction contained 4 bases not matched to a gene. Germline CDR1 and CDR2: WNHNN and SYGVQD (reference sequence). The chain's CDR3 is CASSPGQAYEQYF. For the CDR3, the DNA is TGCGCCAGCAGCCCCGGACAGGCCTACGAGCAGTACTTC.

The chain joins TRBV7-3 to TRBJ2-1, with a tentative D call TRBD2 (5 bases). V lost 2 bases to trimming and J lost 6 bases, with 14 bases between them. The CDR3 consists of 15 residues. Germline V gene data show CDR1 as SGHTA and CDR2 as FQGTGA. CDR3 residues: CASSLYSTSLNEQFF. In DNA, the CDR3 is TGTGCCAGCAGCTTATATAGCACTAGTCTCAATGAGCAGTTCTTC.

This chain connects TRBV5-1 to TRBJ2-2; perhaps TRBD2 as D (5 bases). The CDR3 totals 16 residues. CDR1 SGHRS and CDR2 YFSETQ come from the germline V gene. The V end lost 0 bases, the J end lost 3 bases, and 12 bases lay between the germline ends. CDR3 DNA: TGCGCCAGCAGCTTGGGATCCTCCGGGGACACCGGGGAGCTGTTTTTT. Its translation: CASSLGSSGDTGELFF.

This chain links TRBV7-9 with TRBJ2-3; TRBD1 matches at 11 bases. After removal of 5 bases from V and 2 bases from J, the junction contained 3 bases not matched to a gene. CDR3 length: 15 residues. In germline, CDR1 is SEHNR, CDR2 FQNEAQ (reference sequence). CDR3 loop: CASSRTGGLTDTQYF. For the CDR3, the DNA is TGTGCCAGCAGCCGGACAGGGGGCCTCACAGATACGCAGTATTTT.

The V gene is TRBV11-3, the J gene TRBJ2-1; D not certain. Trimming removed 5 bases from V and 4 bases from J, with 12 bases in between. The CDR3 is 14 residues long. The germline gives CDR1 SGHNT, CDR2 YENEEA. The DNA of the CDR3 is TGTGCCAGCAGCCCGCATTCCGGTTACAATGAGCAGTTCTTC. Translation: CASSPHSGYNEQFF.

The chain links TRBV5-1 to TRBJ1-1, with a tentative D call TRBD1 (6 bases). V dropped 4 bases and J dropped 2 bases, with 15 bases sitting between them. This CDR3 is 15 amino acids long. Germline CDR1 SGHRS, CDR2 YFSETQ. CDR3 in amino acids: CASSPRPDSNTEAFF. Here the CDR3 DNA reads TGCGCCAGCAGCCCTCGACCGGACAGTAACACTGAAGCTTTCTTT.

The sample holds a few counts of this clonotype. The genes are TRBV20-1 and TRBJ2-1; D gene ambiguous. The CDR3 loop spans 13 amino acids. CDR1 and CDR2 from the germline V gene are DFQATT and SNEGSKA (reference sequence). V lost 1 base to trimming and J lost 6 bases, with 10 bases between them. CDR3 loop: CSARGQVPNEQFF. In DNA form, the CDR3 reads TGCAGTGCTAGAGGTCAAGTGCCCAATGAGCAGTTCTTC.

The rearrangement links TRBV7-9 to TRBJ2-3; no clear D gene. Trimming left V 1 base short and J 2 bases short, with 7 bases between. The CDR3 length is 14 residues. CDR1 SEHNR and CDR2 FQNEAQ come from the germline V gene (reference sequence). CDR3 in amino acids: CASSLGVFTDTQYF. The CDR3 nucleotides read TGTGCCAGCAGCTTAGGGGTCTTCACAGATACGCAGTATTTT. Variable domain in full (rest from reference TRBV7-9 and TRBJ2-3): DTGVSQNPRHKITKRGQNVTFRCDPISEHNRLYWYRQTLGQGPEFLTYFQNEAQLEKSRLLSDRFSAERPKGSFSTLEIQRTEQGDSAMYLCASSLGVFTDTQYFGPGTRLTVL.

This clonotype is classed as large. The chain carries TRBV5-1 and TRBJ1-4, with unresolved D. The germline gives CDR1 SGHRS, CDR2 YFSETQ. CDR3 size: 15 residues. V shed 0 bases and J shed 0 bases, with 6 bases lying between them. CDR3 amino acids: CASSLAAATNEKLFF. CDR3 DNA sequence: TGCGCCAGCAGCTTGGCGGCTGCAACTAATGAAAAACTGTTTTTT.

This clonotype ranks as medium-sized. The chain combines TRBV15 with TRBJ2-3, with D perhaps TRBD1 (5 bases). Germline V gene sequence: CDR1 LNHNV, CDR2 YYDKDF (reference sequence). CDR3 length: 14 amino acids. Deletions cut 2 bases from V and 6 bases from J, with 12 bases between. Here the CDR3 reads CATSRPERQDTQYF. Written as DNA, the CDR3 is TGTGCCACCAGCAGACCAGAACGACAGGATACGCAGTATTTT.

This chain connects TRBV5-1 to TRBJ2-6, with TRBD2 as a possible D gene (5 bases). The CDR3 length is 16 residues. CDR1 is SGHRS and CDR2 is YFSETQ in the germline V gene. V was shortened by 4 bases and J by 0 bases, with 11 bases between the two germline ends. For the CDR3, the DNA is TGCGCCAGCAGCCAGCGGACGGGCTCTGGGGCCAACGTCCTGACTTTC. It encodes CASSQRTGSGANVLTF. The full variable domain, its missing parts supplied by reference TRBV5-1 and TRBJ2-6, is KAGVTQTPRYLIKTRGQQVTLSCSPISGHRSVSWYQQTPGQGLQFLFEYFSETQRNKGNFPGRFSGRQFSNSRSEMNVSTLELGDSALYLCASSQRTGSGANVLTFGAGSRLTVL.

The chain joins TRBV7-3 to TRBJ2-1; D is undetermined. Germline assignment: CDR1 SGHTA and CDR2 FQGTGA. Between the trimmed V and J ends, which lost 5 bases and 0 bases, there was a span of 11 bases. This CDR3 has 15 amino acids. CDR3 bases: TGTGCCAGCAGCCCGCGTCCCGACTCCTACAATGAGCAGTTCTTC. Its protein is CASSPRPDSYNEQFF.

The J gene is TRBJ2-5, the V gene TRBV5-1; D may be TRBD1 (6 bases). Germline assignment: CDR1 SGHRS and CDR2 YFSETQ. The CDR3 spans 14 residues. Trimming pared 2 bases from V and 3 bases from J, leaving 11 bases between. The CDR3 region is CASSFAQGEETQYF. CDR3 nucleotides: TGCGCCAGCAGCTTCGCACAGGGTGAAGAGACCCAGTACTTC. The full variable domain, its missing parts supplied by reference TRBV5-1 and TRBJ2-5, is KAGVTQTPRYLIKTRGQQVTLSCSPISGHRSVSWYQQTPGQGLQFLFEYFSETQRNKGNFPGRFSGRQFSNSRSEMNVSTLELGDSALYLCASSFAQGEETQYFGPGTRLLVL.

The chain employs TRBV7-9 and TRBJ1-1; D remains ambiguous. Per germline, CDR1 SEHNR and CDR2 FQNEAQ (reference sequence). Trimming cost V 3 bases and J 1 base, with 15 bases left between them. The CDR3 loop spans 16 amino acids. The CDR3 loop is CASSFQGWLGNTEAFF. The CDR3 coding sequence is TGTGCCAGCAGCTTTCAAGGGTGGTTAGGGAACACTGAAGCTTTCTTT.

The genes are TRBV20-1 and TRBJ2-4; D is unresolved. The length of the CDR3 is 12 residues. V dropped 4 bases and J dropped 6 bases, with 10 bases sitting between them. The V gene's germline CDR1 is DFQATT and CDR2 SNEGSKA (reference sequence). The CDR3 DNA sequence: TGCAGTGCTATTTTATACGCAAACATTCAGTACTTC. Encoded protein: CSAILYANIQYF.

A word on this clonotype: One end of the junction does not line up with germline, which may come from a read error. This chain links TRBV15 with TRBJ2-3, with 7 positions matching TRBD2. Germline V lookup: CDR1 LNHNV, CDR2 YYDKDF (reference sequence). The CDR3 totals 13 residues. The CDR3 coding sequence is TGTGCCACCAGCAGTCAGAGCGGGGATACGCGGTATTTT. This encodes CATSSQSGDTRYF. The whole variable domain, filled in from reference TRBV15 and TRBJ2-3, reads DAMVIQNPRYQVTQFGKPVTLSCSQTLNHNVMYWYQQKSSQAPKLLFHYYDKDFNNEADTPDNFQSRRPNTSFCFLDIRSPGLGDTAMYLCATSSQSGDTRYFGPGTRLTVL.

This clonotype showed up just a few times. Here the CDR3 DNA reads TGCGCCAGCAGCTGGGGCCTGGGGGGCGATGAGCAGTTCTTC. It yields the protein CASSWGLGGDEQFF. V usage is TRBV5-1 and J usage is TRBJ2-1, with D perhaps TRBD1 or TRBD2 (6 bases each). Looked up from germline, CDR1 is SGHRS and CDR2 is YFSETQ. V was cut by 3 bases and J by 8 bases, with 15 bases left in between. CDR3 size: 14 residues.

This chain connects TRBV5-1 to TRBJ2-5; 10 nucleotides align to TRBD1. The germline gives CDR1 SGHRS, CDR2 YFSETQ. This CDR3 spans 15 amino acids. V lost 4 bases to trimming and J lost 5 bases; unmatched junction nucleotides: 8. CDR3 in amino acids: CASSPRQGAWETQYF. The CDR3 DNA is TGCGCCAGCAGCCCAAGACAGGGGGCTTGGGAGACCCAGTACTTC.

This clonotype was observed a handful of times. The J gene is TRBJ1-3, the V gene TRBV18, with no clear D. Trimming pared 3 bases from V and 4 bases from J, leaving 10 bases between. The germline CDR1 and CDR2 sequences are KGHSH and LQKENI. The CDR3 totals 14 residues. CDR3: CASSPQGDGNTIYF. CDR3 nucleotides: TGTGCCAGCTCACCTCAAGGAGACGGAAACACCATATATTTT.

Within the sample, this clonotype is large (0.1 to 1%). This chain uses TRBV5-1 with TRBJ2-5, with 7 bases identical to TRBD1. V lost 1 base and J lost 5; bases outside the gene matches: 5. CDR1 and CDR2 from the germline V gene are SGHRS and YFSETQ. The CDR3 contains 14 residues. CDR3 protein: CASSLTGVVETQYF. In DNA form, the CDR3 reads TGCGCCAGCAGCTTGACAGGGGTGGTTGAGACCCAGTACTTC.

A remark on this clonotype: A much larger clone lies one base from this, so it may be a read error. The CDR3 sequence is CVSSRSGAGGLGNEQFF. The CDR3 coding sequence is TGTGTCAGCAGCCGCAGTGGAGCGGGAGGTTTAGGCAATGAGCAGTTCTTC. The chain is built from TRBV7-6 and TRBJ2-1; 9 positions agree with TRBD2. The V gene's germline CDR1 is SGHVS and CDR2 FNYEAQ. The CDR3 totals 17 residues.

This sequence joins TRBV5-1 and TRBJ2-1; D gene uncertain. CDR1 is SGHRS and CDR2 is YFSETQ in the germline V gene. V lost 3 bases and J lost 11, with 15 bases in between. CDR3 length equals 13 residues. The CDR3 nucleotides read TGCGCCAGCAGCTCGCACGCCGGGTCTCAGCAGTTCTTC. Protein sequence: CASSSHAGSQQFF.

This clonotype came up a few times. The rearrangement uses TRBV5-1 and TRBJ1-1; a weak D match, TRBD1 (6 bases). This CDR3 region has 13 residues. Germline assignment: CDR1 SGHRS and CDR2 YFSETQ. Trimming shortened V by 6 bases and J by 2 bases, and 11 bases separated the two germline ends. CDR3 sequence: CASTQDSNTEAFF. The CDR3 DNA follows: TGCGCCAGCACCCAGGACAGCAACACTGAAGCTTTCTTT.

By share, this clonotype ranks as medium-sized. The chain is built from TRBV11-3 and TRBJ2-3; D is uncertain. V was clipped by 5 bases and J by 1 base, with 10 bases between them. The length of the CDR3 is 14 residues. Looked up from germline, CDR1 is SGHNT and CDR2 is YENEEA. The CDR3 loop is CASSQRPGTDTQYF. For the CDR3, the DNA is TGTGCCAGCAGCCAGCGACCCGGCACAGATACGCAGTATTTT.

This sequence joins TRBV20-1 and TRBJ2-1; D is unclear. Per the germline V gene, CDR1 is DFQATT and CDR2 is SNEGSKA (reference sequence). The CDR3 spans 13 residues. Trimming removed 3 bases at V and 5 bases at J, with 11 bases between. The CDR3 DNA reads as TGCAGTGCTAGTGCTGGGAACAACAATGAGCAGTTCTTC. Its protein is CSASAGNNNEQFF.

This clonotype is large. The chain employs TRBV5-1 and TRBJ2-6; 7 nucleotides match TRBD1. From germline, CDR1 is SGHRS and CDR2 YFSETQ. CDR3 length equals 16 residues. With 4 bases clipped from V and 2 bases from J, the junction kept 6 bases outside the gene matches. CDR3 DNA sequence: TGCGCCAGCAGCCCACTAGACAGGGCTGGGGCCAACGTCCTGACTTTC. Protein: CASSPLDRAGANVLTF.